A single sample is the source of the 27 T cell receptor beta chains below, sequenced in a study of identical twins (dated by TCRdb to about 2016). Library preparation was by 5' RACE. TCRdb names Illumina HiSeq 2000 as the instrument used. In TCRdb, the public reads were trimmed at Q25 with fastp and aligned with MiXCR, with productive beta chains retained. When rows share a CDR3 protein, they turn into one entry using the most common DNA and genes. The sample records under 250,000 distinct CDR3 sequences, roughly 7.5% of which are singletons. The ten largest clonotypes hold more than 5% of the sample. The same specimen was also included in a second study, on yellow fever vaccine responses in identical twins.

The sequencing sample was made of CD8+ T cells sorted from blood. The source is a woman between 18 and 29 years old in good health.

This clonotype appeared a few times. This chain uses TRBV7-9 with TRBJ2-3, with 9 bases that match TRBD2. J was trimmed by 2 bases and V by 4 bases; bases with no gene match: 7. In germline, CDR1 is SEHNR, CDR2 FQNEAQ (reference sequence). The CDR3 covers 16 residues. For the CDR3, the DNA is TGTGCCAGCAGCTCCGATAGCGGGGGTTACACAGATACGCAGTATTTT. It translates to CASSSDSGGYTDTQYF. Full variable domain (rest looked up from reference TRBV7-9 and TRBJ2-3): DTGVSQNPRHKITKRGQNVTFRCDPISEHNRLYWYRQTLGQGPEFLTYFQNEAQLEKSRLLSDRFSAERPKGSFSTLEIQRTEQGDSAMYLCASSSDSGGYTDTQYFGPGTRLTVL.

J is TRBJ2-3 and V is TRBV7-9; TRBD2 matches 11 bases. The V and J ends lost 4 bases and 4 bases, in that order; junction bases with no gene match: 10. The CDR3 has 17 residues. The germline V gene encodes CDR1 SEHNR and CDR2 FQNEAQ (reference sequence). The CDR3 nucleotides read TGTGCCAGCAGCTACCCGACTAGCGGGGCATCGTCAGATACGCAGTATTTT. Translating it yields CASSYPTSGASSDTQYF.

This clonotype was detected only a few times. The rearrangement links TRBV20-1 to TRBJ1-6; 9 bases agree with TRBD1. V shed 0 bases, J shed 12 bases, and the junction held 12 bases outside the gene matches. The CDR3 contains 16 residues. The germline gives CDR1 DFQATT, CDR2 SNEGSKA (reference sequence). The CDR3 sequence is CSAREARDRAWEPLHF. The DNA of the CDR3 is TGCAGTGCTAGAGAGGCTCGGGACAGGGCCTGGGAACCCCTCCACTTT.

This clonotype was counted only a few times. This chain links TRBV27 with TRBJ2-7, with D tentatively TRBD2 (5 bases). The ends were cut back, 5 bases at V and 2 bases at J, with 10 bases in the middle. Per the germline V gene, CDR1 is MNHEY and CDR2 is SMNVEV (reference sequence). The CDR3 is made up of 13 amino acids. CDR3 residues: CASSEADPYEQYF. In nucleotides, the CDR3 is TGTGCCAGCAGTGAAGCGGACCCCTACGAGCAGTACTTC.

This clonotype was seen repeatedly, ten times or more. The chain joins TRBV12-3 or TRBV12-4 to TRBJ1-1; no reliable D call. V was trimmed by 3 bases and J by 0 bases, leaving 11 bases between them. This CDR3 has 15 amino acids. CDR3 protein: CASSLRVGLNTEAFF. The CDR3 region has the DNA TGTGCCAGCAGTTTGCGGGTGGGATTGAACACTGAAGCTTTCTTT.

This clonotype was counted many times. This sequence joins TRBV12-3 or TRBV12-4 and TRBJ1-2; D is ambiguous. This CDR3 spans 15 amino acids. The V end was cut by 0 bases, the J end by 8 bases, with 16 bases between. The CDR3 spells CASSLALTVYQGYTF. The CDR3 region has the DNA TGTGCCAGCAGTTTAGCGTTAACAGTCTATCAGGGCTACACCTTC.

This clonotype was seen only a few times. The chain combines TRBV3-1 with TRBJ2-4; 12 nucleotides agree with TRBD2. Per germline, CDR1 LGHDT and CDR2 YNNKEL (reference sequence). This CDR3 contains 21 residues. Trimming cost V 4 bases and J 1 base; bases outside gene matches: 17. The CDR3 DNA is TGTGCCAGCAGCCCCGCTCCGGGACTAGCGGGCCTCCCTTGGGCCAAAAACATTCAGTACTTC. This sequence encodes CASSPAPGLAGLPWAKNIQYF.

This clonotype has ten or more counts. CDR3 DNA sequence: TGTGCCATACCCCGGGACTCCAGTTCCAATGAGCAGTTCTTC. It is translated as CAIPRDSSSNEQFF. The gene calls are TRBV7-9 and TRBJ2-1; D possibly corresponds to TRBD2 (6 bases). The CDR3 is 14 amino acids. Germline V CDR1 and CDR2: SEHNR, FQNEAQ (reference sequence). V shed 10 bases and J shed 6 bases, with 19 bases lying between them.

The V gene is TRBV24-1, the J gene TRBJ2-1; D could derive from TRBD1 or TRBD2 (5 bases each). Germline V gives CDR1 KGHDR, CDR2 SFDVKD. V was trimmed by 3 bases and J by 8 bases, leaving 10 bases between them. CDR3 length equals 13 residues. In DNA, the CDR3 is TGTGCCACCAGTGATCGGGACCCGGATGAGCAGTTCTTC. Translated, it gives CATSDRDPDEQFF.

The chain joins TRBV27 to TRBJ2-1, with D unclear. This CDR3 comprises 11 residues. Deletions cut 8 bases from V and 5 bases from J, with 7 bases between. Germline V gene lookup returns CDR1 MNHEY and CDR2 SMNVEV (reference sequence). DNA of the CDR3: TGTGCCAGCGGGCGAAACAATGAGCAGTTCTTC. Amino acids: CASGRNNEQFF.

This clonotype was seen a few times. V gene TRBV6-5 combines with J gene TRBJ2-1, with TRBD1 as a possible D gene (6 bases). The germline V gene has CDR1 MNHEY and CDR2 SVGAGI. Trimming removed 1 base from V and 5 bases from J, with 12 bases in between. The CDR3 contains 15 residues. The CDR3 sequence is CASSYYRALDNEQFF. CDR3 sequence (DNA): TGTGCCAGCAGTTACTACAGGGCCCTCGACAATGAGCAGTTCTTC.

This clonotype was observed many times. CDR3 bases: TGTGCCAGCAACCCGACAGGACCGATGAACACTGAAGCTTTCTTT. Its translation: CASNPTGPMNTEAFF. V is TRBV12-3 or TRBV12-4 and J is TRBJ1-1, with D perhaps matching TRBD1 (6 bases). V was pared by 7 bases and J by 0 bases, with 15 bases between. CDR3 size: 15 residues.

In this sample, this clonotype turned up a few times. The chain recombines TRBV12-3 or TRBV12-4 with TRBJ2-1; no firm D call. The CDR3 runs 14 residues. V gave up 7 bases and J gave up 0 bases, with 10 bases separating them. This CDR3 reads CASKPLSSYNEQFF. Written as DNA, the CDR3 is TGTGCCAGCAAGCCCCTGAGCTCCTACAATGAGCAGTTCTTC.

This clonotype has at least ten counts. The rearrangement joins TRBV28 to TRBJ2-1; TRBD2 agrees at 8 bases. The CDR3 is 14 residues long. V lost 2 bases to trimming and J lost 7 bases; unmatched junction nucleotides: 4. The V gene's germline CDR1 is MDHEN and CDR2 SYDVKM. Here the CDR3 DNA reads TGTGCCAGCAGTTTACTGGGACTAGGGAATGAGCAGTTCTTC. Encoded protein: CASSLLGLGNEQFF.

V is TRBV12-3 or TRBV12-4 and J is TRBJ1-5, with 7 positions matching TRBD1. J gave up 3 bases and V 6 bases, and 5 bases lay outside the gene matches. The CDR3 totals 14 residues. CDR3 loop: CASSYGTANQPQHF. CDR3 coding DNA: TGTGCCAGCAGCTATGGGACAGCCAATCAGCCCCAGCATTTT.

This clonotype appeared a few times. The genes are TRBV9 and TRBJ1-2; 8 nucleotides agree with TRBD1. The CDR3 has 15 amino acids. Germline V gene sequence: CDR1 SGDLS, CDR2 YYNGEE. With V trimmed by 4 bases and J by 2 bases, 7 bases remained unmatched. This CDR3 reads CASSSRTGLNYGYTF. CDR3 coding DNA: TGTGCCAGCAGCTCTAGGACAGGGTTAAACTATGGCTACACCTTC.

In DNA, the CDR3 is TGTGCCAGCAGCTTACCCCTTTACGAGCAGTACTTC. Translated, it gives CASSLPLYEQYF. This chain links TRBV11-2 with TRBJ2-7; D is undetermined. Trimming shortened V by 2 bases and J by 4 bases, and 6 bases separated the two germline ends. The CDR3 consists of 12 residues. Germline loops: CDR1 SGHAT, CDR2 FQNNGV.

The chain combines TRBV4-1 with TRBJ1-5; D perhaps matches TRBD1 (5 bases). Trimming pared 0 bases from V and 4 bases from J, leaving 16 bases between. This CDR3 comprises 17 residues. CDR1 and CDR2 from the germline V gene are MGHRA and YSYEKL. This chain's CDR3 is CASSQDPPTVPNQPQHF. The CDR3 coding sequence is TGCGCCAGCAGCCAAGATCCGCCGACAGTACCAAATCAGCCCCAGCATTTT.

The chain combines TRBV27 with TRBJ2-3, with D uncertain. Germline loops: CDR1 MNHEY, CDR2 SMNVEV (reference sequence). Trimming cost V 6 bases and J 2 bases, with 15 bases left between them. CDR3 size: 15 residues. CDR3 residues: CASSSAPYLTDTQYF. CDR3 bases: TGTGCCAGCAGCTCAGCCCCATATCTCACAGATACGCAGTATTTT.

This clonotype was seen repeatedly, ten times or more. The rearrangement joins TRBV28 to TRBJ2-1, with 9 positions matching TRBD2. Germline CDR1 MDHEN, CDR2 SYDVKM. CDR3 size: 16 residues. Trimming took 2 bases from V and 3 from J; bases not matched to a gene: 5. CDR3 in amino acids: CASSLVSGGIYNEQFF. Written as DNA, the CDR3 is TGTGCCAGCAGTTTAGTTAGCGGGGGAATCTACAATGAGCAGTTCTTC.

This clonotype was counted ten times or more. CDR3 residues: CASSLGSSSGNTIYF. The CDR3 coding sequence is TGTGCCAGCAGTTTAGGATCGAGCTCTGGAAACACCATATATTTT. The chain employs TRBV12-3 or TRBV12-4 and TRBJ1-3; D call uncertain. CDR3 length: 15 residues. V was clipped by 1 base and J by 0 bases, with 7 bases between them.

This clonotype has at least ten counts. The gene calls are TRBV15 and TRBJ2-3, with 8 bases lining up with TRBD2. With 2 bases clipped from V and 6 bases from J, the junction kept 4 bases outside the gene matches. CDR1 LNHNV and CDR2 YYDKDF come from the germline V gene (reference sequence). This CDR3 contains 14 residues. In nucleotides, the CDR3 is TGTGCCACCAGCAGACGTAGCGGGGTGGATACGCAGTATTTT. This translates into CATSRRSGVDTQYF.

The CDR3 sequence is CASSDRPLVYGYTF. The CDR3 nucleotides read TGTGCCAGCAGCGACAGGCCCCTTGTCTATGGCTACACCTTC. The chain recombines TRBV27 with TRBJ1-2; a weak D match, TRBD1 (6 bases). The CDR3 is 14 amino acids. Trimming shortened V by 6 bases and J by 4 bases, and 15 bases separated the two germline ends. Germline CDR1 is MNHEY and CDR2 is SMNVEV (reference sequence).

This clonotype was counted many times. The CDR3 loop reads CASSLQHSVVLAGGNTGELFF. The CDR3 DNA reads TGCGCCAGCAGCCTTCAACACTCGGTAGTACTAGCGGGGGGGAACACCGGGGAGCTGTTTTTT. The rearrangement links TRBV4-1 to TRBJ2-2, with 12 positions matching TRBD2. V gave up 4 bases and J gave up 1 base; unmatched junction bases: 16. The CDR3 runs 21 residues. Germline V gene lookup returns CDR1 MGHRA and CDR2 YSYEKL.

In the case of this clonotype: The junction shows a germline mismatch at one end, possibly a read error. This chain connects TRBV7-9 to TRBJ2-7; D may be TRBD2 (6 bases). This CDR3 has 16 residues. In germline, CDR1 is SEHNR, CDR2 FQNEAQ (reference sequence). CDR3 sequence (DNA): TGTGCCAGCAGCGGCGGGGCTTCGACGGGAAATTACGAGCAATACTTC. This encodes CASSGGASTGNYEQYF.

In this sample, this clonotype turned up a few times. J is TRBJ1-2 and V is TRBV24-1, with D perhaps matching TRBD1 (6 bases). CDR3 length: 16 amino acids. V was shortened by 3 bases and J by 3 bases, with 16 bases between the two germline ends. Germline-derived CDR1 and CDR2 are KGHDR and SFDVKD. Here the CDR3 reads CATSDLNRAGDYGYTF. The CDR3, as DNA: TGTGCCACCAGTGATCTAAACAGGGCTGGGGACTATGGCTACACCTTC.

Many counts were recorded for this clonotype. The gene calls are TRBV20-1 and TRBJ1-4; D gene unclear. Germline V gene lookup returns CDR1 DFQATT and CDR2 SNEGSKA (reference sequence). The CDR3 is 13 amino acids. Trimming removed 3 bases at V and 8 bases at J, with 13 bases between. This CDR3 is CSASPISGEKLFF. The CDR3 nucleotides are TGCAGTGCTAGCCCTATCTCGGGCGAAAAACTGTTTTTT.